These 24 T cell receptor beta chains were all obtained from the same sample, sequenced in a study of blood T cell repertoires in COVID-19. TCRdb's copy holds only in-frame clones and misses some; the assay was immunoSEQ multiplex PCR. Here the sample spans 150,000 to 180,000 clones, around 79% being singletons. The specimen was peripheral blood. Every receptor here comes from an older man with acute or convalescent COVID-19.

This sequence joins TRBV4-3 and TRBJ1-4; D gene uncertain. This CDR3 is 14 amino acids long. Looked up from germline, CDR1 is LGHNA and CDR2 is YSLEER. The V gene lost 1 base and the J gene lost 8 bases, with 11 bases spanning the gap. The CDR3 DNA follows: TGCGCCAGCAGCCAAGCTATTTCGTACGAAAAACTGTTTTTT. Residues: CASSQAISYEKLFF.

This chain links TRBV9 with TRBJ2-3; maybe TRBD2 (5 bases). Germline assignment: CDR1 SGDLS and CDR2 YYNGEE. The CDR3 extends over 15 amino acids. Trimming left V 0 bases short and J 1 base short, with 9 bases between. CDR3 sequence reads: CASSVANSGTDTQYF. The CDR3 nucleotides are TGTGCCAGCAGCGTAGCTAATAGCGGCACAGATACGCAGTATTTT.

This rearrangement joins TRBV6-8 to TRBJ1-1; 7 bases are shared with TRBD1. The CDR3 has 13 amino acids. Germline V gene lookup returns CDR1 MNHGY and CDR2 SAAAGT. Trimming cost V 6 bases and J 2 bases; bases outside gene matches: 3. This CDR3 reads CASRGQRNTEAFF. The CDR3 DNA sequence: TGTGCCAGCAGGGGACAGAGAAACACTGAAGCTTTCTTT.

J is TRBJ1-5 and V is TRBV7-2; D remains ambiguous. V was trimmed by 5 bases and J by 7 bases, leaving 12 bases between them. Germline V gene data show CDR1 as SGHTA and CDR2 as FQGNSA. The CDR3 runs 13 residues. The DNA of the CDR3 is TGTGCCAGCAGCCCTGGGTCGAGGCAGCCCCAGCATTTT. It is translated as CASSPGSRQPQHF.

This chain joins TRBV27 and TRBJ1-6; D ambiguous. V dropped 6 bases and J dropped 4 bases, with 10 bases sitting between them. The CDR3 runs 14 residues. Germline V lookup: CDR1 MNHEY, CDR2 SMNVEV (reference sequence). The CDR3, as DNA: TGTGCCAGCAGCGAGGGTTTTTATAATTCACCCCTCCACTTT. This encodes CASSEGFYNSPLHF.

This rearrangement joins TRBV6-1 to TRBJ2-7; D is uncertain. The ends were cut back, 0 bases at V and 0 bases at J, with 12 bases in the middle. CDR1 and CDR2 from the germline V gene are MNHNS and SASEGT. The CDR3 length is 16 residues. The CDR3 here is CASSEAPFPSSYEQYF. As DNA, the CDR3 is TGTGCCAGCAGTGAAGCGCCTTTCCCGAGCTCCTACGAGCAGTACTTC.

The rearrangement joins TRBV10-1 to TRBJ1-5, with a weak D call TRBD1 (5 bases). Trimming left V 10 bases short and J 8 bases short, with 24 bases between. Per germline, CDR1 WNHNN and CDR2 SYGVQD (reference sequence). The CDR3 is made up of 15 amino acids. CDR3 nucleotide sequence: TGCGCCAACCCGGTTTACCAGGGAACTGAGGAGCCCCAGCATTTT. This codes for CANPVYQGTEEPQHF.

This clone was seen repeatedly, ten times or more. The CDR3 protein is CASRRPGAGGGYTF. The CDR3 coding sequence is TGTGCCAGCAGACGCCCAGGGGCCGGTGGAGGCTACACCTTC. The rearrangement joins TRBV3-1 (or the pseudogene TRBV3-2) to TRBJ1-2; D possibly corresponds to TRBD1 (6 bases). V was pared by 6 bases and J by 8 bases, with 19 bases between. There are 14 residues in the CDR3. Germline assignment: CDR1 LGHDT and CDR2 YNNKEL (reference sequence).

The J gene is TRBJ2-1, the V gene TRBV4-2, with D uncertain. Between the trimmed V and J ends, which lost 0 bases and 10 bases, there was a span of 7 bases. CDR1 and CDR2 (germline): LGHNA, YNFKEQ. This CDR3 is built from 12 residues. The CDR3 DNA reads as TGTGCCAGCAGCCAAGAGTCCGGGGAGCAGTTCTTC. It translates to CASSQESGEQFF.

The rearrangement uses TRBV30 and TRBJ2-5; 8 bases agree with TRBD1. The ends lost 4 bases at V and 6 bases at J; junction bases unmatched: 4. CDR1 is GTSNPN, CDR2 SVGIG, per germline (reference sequence). The CDR3 sequence is 12 residues long. This CDR3 is CAWTTGVKTQYF. Written as DNA, the CDR3 is TGTGCCTGGACGACAGGGGTGAAGACCCAGTACTTC.

This chain links TRBV3-1 (or the pseudogene TRBV3-2) with TRBJ2-3, with 9 bases aligning to TRBD2. Germline CDR1 reads LGHDT; CDR2 reads YNNKEL (reference sequence). V lost 0 bases to trimming and J lost 5 bases; unmatched junction nucleotides: 9. The CDR3 runs to 17 residues. Here the CDR3 reads CASSQDWAGGRVDTQYF. The CDR3 nucleotides are TGTGCCAGCAGCCAAGATTGGGCGGGGGGGCGGGTAGATACGCAGTATTTT.

The chain is built from TRBV5-4 and TRBJ1-2; D gene ambiguous. Germline V lookup: CDR1 SGHNT, CDR2 YYREEE (reference sequence). The CDR3 consists of 15 residues. The V end lost 4 bases, the J end lost 5 bases, and 18 bases lay between the germline ends. The CDR3 spells CASSLPIGQNYGYTF. The CDR3 nucleotides are TGTGCCAGCAGCCTTCCGATTGGGCAGAATTATGGCTACACCTTC.

This clone has at least ten counts. V and J are TRBV3-1 (or the pseudogene TRBV3-2) and TRBJ1-6; D uncertain. Trimming took off 0 bases at V and 4 bases at J, with 10 bases between the two ends. The CDR3 runs to 16 residues. The germline CDR1 and CDR2 sequences are LGHDT and YNNKEL (reference sequence). CDR3 DNA sequence: TGTGCCAGCAGCCAAGATCCAAGAGGGTATAATTCACCCCTCCACTTT. Translated: CASSQDPRGYNSPLHF.

The chain recombines TRBV5-1 with TRBJ1-5, with TRBD1 matching over 7 bases. Trimming cost V 5 bases and J 6 bases; bases outside gene matches: 11. The CDR3 totals 15 residues. Germline lookup yields CDR1 SGHRS and CDR2 YFSETQ. CDR3 coding DNA: TGCGCCAGCAGTAGGTCAGGGGGTATAGGTCAGCCCCAGCATTTT. This translates into CASSRSGGIGQPQHF. The entire variable domain, with the rest obtained from reference TRBV5-1 and TRBJ1-5, is as follows: KAGVTQTPRYLIKTRGQQVTLSCSPISGHRSVSWYQQTPGQGLQFLFEYFSETQRNKGNFPGRFSGRQFSNSRSEMNVSTLELGDSALYLCASSRSGGIGQPQHFGDGTRLSIL.

The V and J genes are TRBV11-3 and TRBJ2-7; a weak D match, TRBD1 (5 bases). V was trimmed by 2 bases and J by 5 bases, leaving 7 bases between them. This CDR3 is built from 12 residues. Germline CDR1 is SGHNT and CDR2 is YENEEA. CDR3 nucleotides: TGTGCCAGCAGCTTATTGACAGACGAGCAGTACTTC. It translates to CASSLLTDEQYF.

This clone was detected once. The chain is built from TRBV5-1 and TRBJ2-7; D may be TRBD1 (6 bases). The V gene's germline CDR1 is SGHRS and CDR2 YFSETQ. Between the trimmed V and J ends, which lost 4 bases and 6 bases, there was a span of 14 bases. The CDR3 contains 13 residues. The CDR3 is CASSKLQGFEQYF. The CDR3 coding sequence is TGCGCCAGCAGCAAGCTACAGGGATTCGAGCAGTACTTC.

V is TRBV12-3 or TRBV12-4 and J is TRBJ1-5; the D is unclear. There are 11 residues in the CDR3. V was shortened by 8 bases and J by 4 bases, with 6 bases between the two germline ends. The CDR3 sequence is CASGMNQPQHF. Written as DNA, the CDR3 is TGTGCCAGCGGCATGAATCAGCCCCAGCATTTT.

The J gene is TRBJ2-7, the V gene TRBV11-2; D unclear. The ends were cut back, 1 base at V and 1 base at J, with 8 bases in the middle. The CDR3 totals 14 residues. Germline CDR1 and CDR2: SGHAT and FQNNGV. CDR3 sequence reads: CASSLVSVSYEQYF. CDR3 sequence (DNA): TGTGCCAGCAGCTTAGTGTCGGTATCCTACGAGCAGTACTTC.

The rearrangement links TRBV11-2 to TRBJ2-1; 8 bases agree with TRBD1. The germline V gene encodes CDR1 SGHAT and CDR2 FQNNGV. Trimming cost V 5 bases and J 5 bases; bases outside gene matches: 5. The CDR3 is made up of 14 amino acids. CDR3 DNA sequence: TGTGCCAGCAGCATAAGGGACAGGAACAATGAGCAGTTCTTC. Its translation is CASSIRDRNNEQFF.

V usage is TRBV7-3 and J usage is TRBJ2-3; 11 nucleotides match TRBD2. Trimming took 1 base from V and 6 from J; bases not matched to a gene: 6. CDR1 and CDR2 from the germline V gene are SGHTA and FQGTGA. This CDR3 comprises 16 residues. This CDR3 is CASSLNVAGGQDTQYF. CDR3 sequence (DNA): TGTGCCAGCAGCTTAAACGTAGCGGGGGGGCAGGATACGCAGTATTTT.

The genes are TRBV15 and TRBJ2-3; 10 nucleotides align to TRBD2. CDR3 size: 18 residues. Per the germline V gene, CDR1 is LNHNV and CDR2 is YYDKDF (reference sequence). V lost 0 bases and J lost 6; bases outside the gene matches: 12. The CDR3 loop reads CATSRDRVSGGLRDTQYF. CDR3 coding DNA: TGTGCCACCAGCAGAGATCGGGTTAGCGGGGGGCTTAGGGATACGCAGTATTTT.

This clone was found a few times. The genes are TRBV5-5 and TRBJ2-7; a possible D gene is TRBD2 (6 bases). The V gene's germline CDR1 is SGHKS and CDR2 YYEKEE (reference sequence). This CDR3 spans 15 amino acids. Trimming removed 2 bases at V and 6 bases at J, with 18 bases between. CDR3 coding DNA: TGTGCCAGCAGCTTCTTCCCGCGCGGGGTCGGCGAGCAGTACTTC. This translates into CASSFFPRGVGEQYF.

The chain links TRBV11-2 to TRBJ1-3; tentatively, D is TRBD1 (6 bases). The CDR3 runs to 15 residues. Trimming stripped 3 bases from V and 9 bases from J, with 18 bases between. Germline V gene lookup returns CDR1 SGHAT and CDR2 FQNNGV. The CDR3 DNA is TGTGCCAGCAGCTTCAGCAGGGGAAGTACTGGCACCATATATTTT. It translates to CASSFSRGSTGTIYF.

This sequence joins TRBV6-2 or TRBV6-3 and TRBJ1-1, with D perhaps TRBD1 (6 bases). Germline V CDR1 and CDR2: MNHEY, SVGEGT. V shed 6 bases and J shed 9 bases, with 8 bases lying between them. There are 10 residues in the CDR3. The CDR3 region has the DNA TGTGCCAGCAGCGACAGGCAAGCTTTCTTT. This translates into CASSDRQAFF.